Presented here are 29 T cell receptor beta chains from one specimen sequenced in a study of blood T cell repertoires in COVID-19. Method: immunoSEQ multiplex PCR; TCRdb's copy keeps in-frame clones and lacks some. The data hold 150,000 to 180,000 clones, with roughly nine tenths observed a single time. Source material: peripheral blood. The receptors come from a man in his fifties or sixties with acute or convalescent COVID-19.

The rearrangement uses TRBV25-1 and TRBJ1-1; no definite D call. The CDR3 is 14 residues long. The germline V gene encodes CDR1 MGHDK and CDR2 SYGVNS. Trimming removed 6 bases from V and 1 base from J, with 12 bases in between. The CDR3: CASRAGGENTEAFF. The CDR3 DNA reads as TGTGCCAGCAGAGCCGGCGGTGAGAACACTGAAGCTTTCTTT.

V gene TRBV12-3 or TRBV12-4 combines with J gene TRBJ2-1; tentatively, D is TRBD1 (6 bases). V lost 2 bases, J lost 8 bases, and 10 bases lay in between. CDR3 length: 13 amino acids. CDR3 sequence: CASSLTGWDEQFF. The DNA for the CDR3 is TGTGCCAGCAGTTTAACAGGGTGGGATGAGCAGTTCTTC.

The rearrangement joins TRBV28 to TRBJ1-2; 7 bases map to TRBD1. This CDR3 comprises 15 residues. Losses at the gene ends were 5 bases for V and 1 base for J; bases not matched to a gene: 7. The germline gives CDR1 MDHEN, CDR2 SYDVKM. In DNA form, the CDR3 reads TGTGCCAGCAGTCCCCCGGACAGGATTAACTATGGCTACACCTTC. Translating it yields CASSPPDRINYGYTF.

The chain uses TRBV28 and TRBJ2-1; D might be TRBD2 (6 bases). Trimming cost V 3 bases and J 0 bases, with 9 bases left between them. The CDR3 covers 15 residues. Per the germline V gene, CDR1 is MDHEN and CDR2 is SYDVKM. In nucleotides, the CDR3 is TGTGCCAGCAGTTTCCGGCGGGGCTCCTACAATGAGCAGTTCTTC. It encodes CASSFRRGSYNEQFF. The whole variable domain, remainder taken from reference TRBV28 and TRBJ2-1, is DVKVTQSSRYLVKRTGEKVFLECVQDMDHENMFWYRQDPGLGLRLIYFSYDVKMKEKGDIPEGYSVSREKKERFSLILESASTNQTSMYLCASSFRRGSYNEQFFGPGTRLTVL.

This chain connects TRBV15 to TRBJ2-2, with TRBD1 matching over 12 bases. Germline CDR1 and CDR2: LNHNV and YYDKDF (reference sequence). The CDR3 contains 15 residues. The V gene end was trimmed by 5 bases and the J gene end by 8 bases; junction bases not matched to a gene: 6. The CDR3 region has the DNA TGTGCCACCAGCGGGGGGGGACAGGGGGCTGGGGAGCTGTTTTTT. This codes for CATSGGGQGAGELFF.

The chain is built from TRBV18 and TRBJ1-1; the D gene is possibly TRBD1 (6 bases). Trimming removed 1 base at V and 4 bases at J, with 13 bases between. This CDR3 contains 15 residues. Looked up from germline, CDR1 is KGHSH and CDR2 is LQKENI. CDR3 region: CASSPLTGWGTEAFF. As DNA, the CDR3 is TGTGCCAGCTCACCACTAACAGGGTGGGGCACTGAAGCTTTCTTT.

The CDR3 loop is CAIKQGPQETQYF. CDR3 coding DNA: TGTGCCATCAAGCAGGGGCCCCAAGAGACCCAGTACTTC. This rearrangement joins TRBV10-3 to TRBJ2-5; TRBD1 is a possible D gene (6 bases). The CDR3 length is 13 residues. Germline V gene data show CDR1 as ENHRY and CDR2 as SYGVKD. V shed 7 bases and J shed 1 base, with 10 bases lying between them.

This chain links TRBV18 with TRBJ1-5, with D maybe TRBD1 (6 bases). The CDR3 sequence is 15 residues long. Germline V gene data show CDR1 as KGHSH and CDR2 as LQKENI. Trimming shortened V by 1 base and J by 6 bases, and 13 bases separated the two germline ends. CDR3 DNA sequence: TGTGCCAGCTCACCACGGCAGGGGCCCGGTCAGCCCCAGCATTTT. Translated, it gives CASSPRQGPGQPQHF.

This chain connects TRBV7-3 to TRBJ2-3; 8 positions agree with TRBD2. This CDR3 has 15 amino acids. Trimming at V came to 1 base and at J to 4 bases, leaving 4 bases not matched to a gene. Per germline, CDR1 SGHTA and CDR2 FQGTGA. The CDR3 DNA follows: TGTGCCAGCAGCTTAATTAGCGGGGTTTCAGATACGCAGTATTTT. Its translation is CASSLISGVSDTQYF.

The V call is TRBV1, the J call TRBJ1-1; no check of the table's D call, TRBD1, against the DNA was made. TRBV1 is flagged as a pseudogene. The CDR3 is 16 amino acids. CDR3 nucleotides: TGCACCAGCAGCCAGGGGGGACAGGGGAGAAGAACTGAAGCTTTCTTT. Amino acids: CTSSQGGQGRRTEAFF.

The chain links TRBV19 to TRBJ1-5; TRBD1 aligns across 9 bases. The CDR3 loop spans 16 amino acids. Trimming took 5 bases from V and 7 from J; bases not matched to a gene: 12. Germline V lookup: CDR1 LNHDA, CDR2 SQIVND (reference sequence). The CDR3 DNA follows: TGTGCCAGTAGTGGTCCCGGGACAGGGTTGGGGCAGCCCCAGCATTTT. Translating it yields CASSGPGTGLGQPQHF.

In nucleotides, the CDR3 is TGTGCCAGCAGTTTCACAGGGCAGCGGTACAATGAGCAGTTCTTC. This encodes CASSFTGQRYNEQFF. The rearrangement links TRBV28 to TRBJ2-1; D perhaps matches TRBD1 (6 bases). The V gene's germline CDR1 is MDHEN and CDR2 SYDVKM. This CDR3 is built from 15 residues. Trimming pared 3 bases from V and 4 bases from J, leaving 13 bases between.

This sequence joins TRBV6-2 or TRBV6-3 and TRBJ1-2; D is possibly TRBD1 (6 bases). The CDR3 is made up of 15 amino acids. The germline CDR1 and CDR2 sequences are MNHEY and SVGEGT. Trimming removed 5 bases at V and 5 bases at J, with 18 bases between. The CDR3 loop is CASSTRPGAGYGYTF. The CDR3 DNA follows: TGTGCCAGCAGTACGAGACCAGGGGCAGGGTATGGCTACACCTTC.

The chain recombines TRBV7-8 with TRBJ2-7, with D possibly TRBD2 on 6 matching bases. CDR1 SGHVS and CDR2 FQNEAQ come from the germline V gene. The CDR3 runs to 16 residues. V gave up 0 bases and J gave up 4 bases, with 16 bases separating them. The CDR3 protein is CASSLASGLGNYEQYV. CDR3 DNA: TGTGCCAGCAGCTTAGCTTCGGGACTCGGGAATTACGAGCAGTACGTC.

CDR3 DNA sequence: TGTGCCAGCAGTTTTCGACTAGCGGGTTATCCAGATACGCAGTATTTT. It is translated as CASSFRLAGYPDTQYF. The chain has TRBV27 and TRBJ2-3, with 10 bases fitting TRBD2. The germline gives CDR1 MNHEY, CDR2 SMNVEV (reference sequence). This CDR3 is 16 amino acids long. The V segment lost 3 bases and the J segment 4 bases; nucleotides outside the gene matches: 7.

This chain links TRBV4-2 with TRBJ2-1; 7 nucleotides agree with TRBD1. Germline values: CDR1 LGHNA, CDR2 YNFKEQ. The CDR3 sequence is 15 residues long. V was clipped by 1 base and J by 4 bases; unmatched bases: 4. CDR3 amino acids: CASSQVEGQYNEQFF. The CDR3 bases are TGTGCCAGCAGCCAAGTTGAGGGACAGTACAATGAGCAGTTCTTC.

The chain is built from TRBV7-2 and TRBJ1-1; tentative D call: TRBD1 (5 bases). The CDR3 has 18 residues. CDR1 is SGHTA and CDR2 is FQGNSA in the germline V gene. V lost 5 bases, J lost 0 bases, and 22 bases lay in between. As DNA, the CDR3 is TGTGCCAGCAGCCACACCCACAAGGGTCCGACAGTGAACACTGAAGCTTTCTTT. It encodes CASSHTHKGPTVNTEAFF.

This clone occurred a few times. The CDR3 sequence is CASSLGGQSYNEQFF. The CDR3 nucleotides read TGCGCCAGCAGCTTGGGGGGACAGAGTTACAATGAGCAGTTCTTC. This chain links TRBV5-1 with TRBJ2-1; 7 bases map to TRBD1. Germline trimming cut 0 bases from V and 4 bases from J; bases unmatched to any gene: 4. The CDR3 sequence is 15 residues long. Germline V CDR1 and CDR2: SGHRS, YFSETQ.

The chain combines TRBV7-2 with TRBJ2-2, with 10 bases matching TRBD2. The ends lost 3 bases at V and 4 bases at J; junction bases unmatched: 5. Germline V lookup: CDR1 SGHTA, CDR2 FQGNSA. This CDR3 is 16 amino acids long. The CDR3 spells CASSFLAGAFTGELFF. Written as DNA, the CDR3 is TGTGCCAGCAGCTTCCTAGCGGGGGCCTTCACCGGGGAGCTGTTTTTT.

The chain links TRBV7-2 to TRBJ2-7, with 10 bases aligning to TRBD2. V was pared by 5 bases and J by 3 bases, with 7 bases of the junction left unmatched. The CDR3 spans 15 residues. Germline loops: CDR1 SGHTA, CDR2 FQGNSA. For the CDR3, the DNA is TGTGCCAGCAGCCAAGGGGGACTAGCGTACTACGAGCAGTACTTC. It codes for CASSQGGLAYYEQYF.

The chain combines TRBV5-6 with TRBJ1-4, with D unclear. The CDR3 extends over 16 amino acids. Trimming shortened V by 4 bases and J by 0 bases, and 13 bases separated the two germline ends. The V gene's germline CDR1 is SGHDT and CDR2 YYEEEE. The CDR3 nucleotides read TGTGCCAGCAGCACCCCCAGACTTTCAACTAATGAAAAACTGTTTTTT. It is translated as CASSTPRLSTNEKLFF.

V and J are TRBV3-1 (or the pseudogene TRBV3-2) and TRBJ2-3; D not certain. Germline CDR1 reads LGHDT; CDR2 reads YNNKEL (reference sequence). The CDR3 has 13 amino acids. The ends were cut back, 1 base at V and 6 bases at J, with 8 bases in the middle. CDR3 coding DNA: TGTGCCAGCAGCCAAGGACCGAGGGATACGCAGTATTTT. Encoded protein: CASSQGPRDTQYF.

This chain joins TRBV19 and TRBJ1-1; D is perhaps TRBD1 (6 bases). Germline values: CDR1 LNHDA, CDR2 SQIVND (reference sequence). Trimming removed 0 bases at V and 1 base at J, with 9 bases between. There are 15 residues in the CDR3. The CDR3 spells CASSIDLRGNTEAFF. CDR3 bases: TGTGCCAGTAGTATAGATCTCAGGGGGAACACTGAAGCTTTCTTT. Complete variable domain (other parts from reference TRBV19 and TRBJ1-1): DGGITQSPKYLFRKEGQNVTLSCEQNLNHDAMYWYRQDPGQGLRLIYYSQIVNDFQKGDIAEGYSVSREKKESFPLTVTSAQKNPTAFYLCASSIDLRGNTEAFFGQGTRLTVV.

This clone has a single count. The rearrangement joins TRBV5-8 to TRBJ2-3; D is unresolved. V lost 4 bases and J 2 bases, leaving 8 bases between the germline ends. The CDR3 spans 13 residues. From germline, CDR1 is SGHTS and CDR2 YDEGEE. The CDR3 DNA follows: TGTGCCAGCAGCACAGTTGTCACAGATACGCAGTATTTT. Protein sequence: CASSTVVTDTQYF.

The V gene is TRBV28, the J gene TRBJ2-1; 8 positions agree with TRBD2. Germline assignment: CDR1 MDHEN and CDR2 SYDVKM. Trimming took 6 bases from V and 3 from J; bases not matched to a gene: 4. The CDR3 runs 14 residues. CDR3 nucleotide sequence: TGTGCCAGCAGGCGGGAGGCGGGCTACAATGAGCAGTTCTTC. This encodes CASRREAGYNEQFF.

This chain uses TRBV29-1 with TRBJ2-7; a weak D match, TRBD2 (5 bases). Germline assignment: CDR1 SQVTM and CDR2 ANQGSEA. There are 14 residues in the CDR3. V lost 0 bases to trimming and J lost 3 bases, with 12 bases between them. As DNA, the CDR3 is TGCAGCGTTGAAGATACCGGACTTCACTACGAGCAGTACTTC. Its protein product is CSVEDTGLHYEQYF.

The gene calls are TRBV7-2 and TRBJ2-7; a possible D gene is TRBD1 (5 bases). CDR3 length: 12 amino acids. CDR1 and CDR2 from the germline V gene are SGHTA and FQGNSA. The germline V and J ends were trimmed by 3 bases and 6 bases, with 9 bases remaining between them. The CDR3 spells CASSFTGREQYV. As DNA, the CDR3 is TGTGCCAGCAGCTTCACAGGCCGCGAGCAGTACGTC.

This clone showed up just once. The chain carries TRBV10-3 and TRBJ2-2; 16 bases line up with TRBD2. Per the germline V gene, CDR1 is ENHRY and CDR2 is SYGVKD. The CDR3 is 16 residues long. V trimming: 10 bases; J trimming: 7 bases; junction bases outside the gene matches: 9. CDR3 in amino acids: CATSGTSGRANGELFF. The CDR3 bases are TGTGCCACCTCCGGGACTAGCGGGAGGGCGAACGGGGAGCTGTTTTTT.

In its sample, this clone was seen once. V usage is TRBV4-3 and J usage is TRBJ1-1; a weak D match, TRBD1 (6 bases). The V gene's germline CDR1 is LGHNA and CDR2 YSLEER. The CDR3 covers 14 residues. Deletions cut 3 bases from V and 4 bases from J, with 12 bases between. The CDR3 DNA follows: TGCGCCAGCAGCCACCGCAGGGGCTTCACTGAAGCTTTCTTT. Protein sequence: CASSHRRGFTEAFF.